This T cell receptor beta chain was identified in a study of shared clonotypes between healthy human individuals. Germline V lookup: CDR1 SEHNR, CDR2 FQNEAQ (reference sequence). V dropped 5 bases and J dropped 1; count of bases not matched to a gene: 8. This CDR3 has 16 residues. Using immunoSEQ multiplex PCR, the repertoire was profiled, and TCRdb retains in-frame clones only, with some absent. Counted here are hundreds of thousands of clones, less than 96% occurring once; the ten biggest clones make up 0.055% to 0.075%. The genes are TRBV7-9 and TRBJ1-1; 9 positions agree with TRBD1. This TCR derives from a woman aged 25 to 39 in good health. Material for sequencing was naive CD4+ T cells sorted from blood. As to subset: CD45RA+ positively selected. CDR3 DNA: TGTGCCAGCAGCGGGCGGACAGGGGTCTGGAACACTGAAGCTTTCTTT. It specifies CASSGRTGVWNTEAFF.